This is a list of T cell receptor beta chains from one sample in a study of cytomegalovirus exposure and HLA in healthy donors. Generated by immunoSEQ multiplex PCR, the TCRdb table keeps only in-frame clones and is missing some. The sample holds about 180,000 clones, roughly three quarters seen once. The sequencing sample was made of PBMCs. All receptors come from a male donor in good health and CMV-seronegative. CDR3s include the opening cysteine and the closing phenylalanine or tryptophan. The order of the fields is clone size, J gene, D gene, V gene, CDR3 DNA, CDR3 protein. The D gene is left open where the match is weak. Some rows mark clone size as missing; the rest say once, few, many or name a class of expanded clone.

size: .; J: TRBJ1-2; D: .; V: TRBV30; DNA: TGTGCCTGGAGTGTCGCGGAGTTCTATGGCTACACCTTC; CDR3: CAWSVAEFYGYTF
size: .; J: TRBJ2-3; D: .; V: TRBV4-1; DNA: TGCGCCAGCAGCCAAGAATCCACCCCTCGGACAGATACGCAGTATTTT; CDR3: CASSQESTPRTDTQYF
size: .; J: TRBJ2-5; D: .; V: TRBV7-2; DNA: TGTGCCAGCAGCTTAGTTATCGAGACCCAGTACTTC; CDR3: CASSLVIETQYF
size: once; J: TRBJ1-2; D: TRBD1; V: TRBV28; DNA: TGTGCCAGCAGTCTTAACAGGGGTTCTGTTGGCTACACCTTC; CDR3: CASSLNRGSVGYTF
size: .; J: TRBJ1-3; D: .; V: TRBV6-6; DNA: TGTGCCAGCAGTTACGGGGCGGCGCTGGGAAACACCATATATTTT; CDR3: CASSYGAALGNTIYF
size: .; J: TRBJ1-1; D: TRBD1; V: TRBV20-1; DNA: TGCAGTGCTAGTACCCAGGGGGTAGCTTTCTTT; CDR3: CSASTQGVAFF
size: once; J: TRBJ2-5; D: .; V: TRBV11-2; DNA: TGTGCCAGCAGCCAGGCCCAAGAGACCCAGTACTTC; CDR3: CASSQAQETQYF
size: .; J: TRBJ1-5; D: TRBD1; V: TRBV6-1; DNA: TGTGCCAGCAGTGGATATGGGACAGGAGTCAATCAGCCCCAGCATTTT; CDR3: CASSGYGTGVNQPQHF
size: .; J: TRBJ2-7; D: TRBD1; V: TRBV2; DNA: TGTGCCAGCAGCGCCCCTGGGACAGGGCGAACCTACGAGCAGTACTTC; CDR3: CASSAPGTGRTYEQYF
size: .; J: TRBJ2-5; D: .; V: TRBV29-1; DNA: TGCAGCGTTGTGGCAGAGACCCAGTACTTC; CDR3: CSVVAETQYF
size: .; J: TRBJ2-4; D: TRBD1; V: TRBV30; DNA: TGTGCCTGGAGCGGCGGACAGGGGGTAAACATTCAGTACTTC; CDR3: CAWSGGQGVNIQYF
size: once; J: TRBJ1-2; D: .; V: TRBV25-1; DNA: TGTGCCAGCAGTGCTGCGGGGATCTATGGCTACACCTTC; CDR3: CASSAAGIYGYTF
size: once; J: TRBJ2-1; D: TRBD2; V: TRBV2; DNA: TGTGCCAGCAGTCGCGGACTAGCGCGGGACAATGAGCAGTTCTTC; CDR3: CASSRGLARDNEQFF
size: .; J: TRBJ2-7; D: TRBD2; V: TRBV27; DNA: TGTGCCAGCAATATAGCGGGAGGAGGGAACGAGCAGTACTTC; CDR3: CASNIAGGGNEQYF
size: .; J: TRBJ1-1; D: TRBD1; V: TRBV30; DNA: TGTGCCTGGAATAAATTGCCGGGACAGGGGCGGACTGAAGCTTTCTTT; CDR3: CAWNKLPGQGRTEAFF
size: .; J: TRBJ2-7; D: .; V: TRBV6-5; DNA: TGTGCCAGCAGTTACAGCAGGGGAGCCTACGAGCAGTACTTC; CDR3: CASSYSRGAYEQYF
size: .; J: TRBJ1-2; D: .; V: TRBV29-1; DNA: TGCAGCGTTGACCCCGAGGGAAACTTGCATGGCTACACCTTC; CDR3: CSVDPEGNLHGYTF
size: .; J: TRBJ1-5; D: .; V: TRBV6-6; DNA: TGTGCCAGCAGTTTTGGGCCATATAGCAATCAGCCCCAGCATTTT; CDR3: CASSFGPYSNQPQHF
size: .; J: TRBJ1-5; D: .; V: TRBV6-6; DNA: TGTGCCAGCAGTTCCGTTAGCAATCAGCCCCAGCATTTT; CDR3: CASSSVSNQPQHF
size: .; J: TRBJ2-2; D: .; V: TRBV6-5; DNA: TGTGCCAGCAGTTACCCCGCCGGGGAGCTGTTTTTT; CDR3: CASSYPAGELFF
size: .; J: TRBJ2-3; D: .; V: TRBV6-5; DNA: TGTGCCAGCAGTTACACGGGAGTTACAGATACGCAGTATTTT; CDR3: CASSYTGVTDTQYF
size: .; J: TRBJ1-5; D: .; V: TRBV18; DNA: TGTGCCAGCTCACCTTCGGAGCATCAGCCCCAGCATTTT; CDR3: CASSPSEHQPQHF
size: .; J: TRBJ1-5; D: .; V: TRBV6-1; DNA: TGTGCCAGCAGGGGCGAGTACCGCAATCAGCCCCAGCATTTT; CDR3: CASRGEYRNQPQHF
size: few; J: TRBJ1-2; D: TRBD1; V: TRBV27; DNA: TGTGCCAGCAGCGAAGCCGGGACAGGGTTTTCCTATGGCTACACCTTC; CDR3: CASSEAGTGFSYGYTF
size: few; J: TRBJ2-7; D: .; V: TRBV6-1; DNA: TGTGCCAGCAGTGTACTAACGAACTACGAGCAGTACTTC; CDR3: CASSVLTNYEQYF
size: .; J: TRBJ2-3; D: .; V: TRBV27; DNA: TGTGCCAGCAGTTTATTGATCCAGGGTAGCACAGATACGCAGTATTTT; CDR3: CASSLLIQGSTDTQYF
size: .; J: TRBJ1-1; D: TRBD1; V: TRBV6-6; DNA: TGTGCCAGCAGACCTACAGGGGTGGACACTGAAGCTTTCTTT; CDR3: CASRPTGVDTEAFF
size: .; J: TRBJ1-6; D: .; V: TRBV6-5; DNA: TGTGCCAGCAGTTACTCGGGGCTGAGTGGTTCACCCCTCCACTTT; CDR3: CASSYSGLSGSPLHF
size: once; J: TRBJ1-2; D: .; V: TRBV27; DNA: TGTGCCAGCAGTTTGGGTAGGGGAGGTAACTATGGCTACACCTTC; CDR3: CASSLGRGGNYGYTF
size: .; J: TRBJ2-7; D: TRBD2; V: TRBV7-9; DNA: TGTGCCAGCAGCTTAGAGATTGGGCGGGAGGGACACTACGAGCAGTACTTC; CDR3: CASSLEIGREGHYEQYF
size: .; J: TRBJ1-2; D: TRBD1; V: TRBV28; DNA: TGTGCCAGCAGCGCCGGGACAGGGGGCCACTATGGCTACACCTTC; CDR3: CASSAGTGGHYGYTF
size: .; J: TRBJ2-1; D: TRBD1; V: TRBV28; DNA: TGTGCCAGCGGAACAGGGGGCGCCTACAATGAGCAGTTCTTC; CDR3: CASGTGGAYNEQFF
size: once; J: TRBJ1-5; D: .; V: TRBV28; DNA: TGTGCCAGCAGTTTATCGGGATTCGGGGGCAATCAGCCCCAGCATTTT; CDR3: CASSLSGFGGNQPQHF
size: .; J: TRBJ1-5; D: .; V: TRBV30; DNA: TGTGCCTGGAGTCAACAGCAAAATCAGCCCCAGCATTTT; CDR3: CAWSQQQNQPQHF
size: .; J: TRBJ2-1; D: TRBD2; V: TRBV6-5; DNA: TGTGCCAGCAGTTATCCGACTAGCAGGGAGCAGTTCTTC; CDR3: CASSYPTSREQFF
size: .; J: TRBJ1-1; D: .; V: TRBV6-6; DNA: TGTGCCAGCAGCAACACCCGAACCGAAGCTTTCTTT; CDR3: CASSNTRTEAFF
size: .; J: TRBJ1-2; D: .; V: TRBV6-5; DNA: TGTGCCAGCAGCTCTCGACAGTCCTCCCCCTATGGCTACACCTTC; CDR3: CASSSRQSSPYGYTF
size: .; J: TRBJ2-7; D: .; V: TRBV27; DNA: TGTGCCAGCAGTACATACTCCTACGAGCAGTACTTC; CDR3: CASSTYSYEQYF
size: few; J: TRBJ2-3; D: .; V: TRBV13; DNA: TGTGCCAGCAGCTTAATCTCAGGGGCAGATACGCAGTATTTT; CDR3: CASSLISGADTQYF
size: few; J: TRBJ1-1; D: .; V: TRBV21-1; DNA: TGTGCCAGCATCCTTAAGTTGGGGACAGGGGGCACTGAAGCTTTCTTT; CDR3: CASILKLGTGGTEAFF
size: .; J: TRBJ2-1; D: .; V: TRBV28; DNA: TGTGCCAGCAGTTGGTCGTGGGGAGATGAGCAGTTCTTC; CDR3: CASSWSWGDEQFF
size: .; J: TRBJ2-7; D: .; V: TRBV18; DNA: TGTGCCAGCTCACCAAGGCAGGGAACCTACGAGCAGTACTTC; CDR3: CASSPRQGTYEQYF
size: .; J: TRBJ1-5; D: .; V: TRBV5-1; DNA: TGCGCCAGCAGCTTGAGGGAGGGCGGGGATCAGCCCCAGCATTTT; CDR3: CASSLREGGDQPQHF
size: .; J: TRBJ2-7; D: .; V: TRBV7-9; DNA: TGTGCCAGCAGCTCCTCTTACTACGAGCAGTACTTC; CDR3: CASSSSYYEQYF
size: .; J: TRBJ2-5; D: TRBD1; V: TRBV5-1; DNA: TGCGCCAGCAGCTCGACAGGGGGCGCGACGGAGACCCAGTACTTC; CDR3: CASSSTGGATETQYF
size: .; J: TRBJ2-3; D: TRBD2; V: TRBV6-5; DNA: TGTGCCAGCAGTTGGCTAGCGGGGGGCACAGATACGCAGTATTTT; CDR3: CASSWLAGGTDTQYF
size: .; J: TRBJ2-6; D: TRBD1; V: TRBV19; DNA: TGTGCCAGTAGTCCGGGACAGGGGGCCCCTGGGGCCAACGTCCTGACTTTC; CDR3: CASSPGQGAPGANVLTF
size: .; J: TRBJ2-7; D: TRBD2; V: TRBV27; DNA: TGTGCCAGCAAAGCGGGAGGAGAATCCTACGAGCAGTACTTC; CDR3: CASKAGGESYEQYF
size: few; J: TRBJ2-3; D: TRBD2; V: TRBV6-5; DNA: TGTGCCAGCAGTTACTCAACTAGCGGGAGTGATACGCAGTATTTT; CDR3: CASSYSTSGSDTQYF
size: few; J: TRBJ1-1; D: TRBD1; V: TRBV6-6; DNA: TGTGCCAGCAGTAGGACAGGGGGCACTGAAGCTTTCTTT; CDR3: CASSRTGGTEAFF
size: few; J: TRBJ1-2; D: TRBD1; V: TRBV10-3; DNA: TGTGCCATCACTGGGACAGGGTCTAATGGCTACACCTTC; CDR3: CAITGTGSNGYTF
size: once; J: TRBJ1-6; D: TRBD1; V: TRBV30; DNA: TGTGCCGGCCGGGACAGTCATAATTCACCCCTCCACTTT; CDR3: CAGRDSHNSPLHF
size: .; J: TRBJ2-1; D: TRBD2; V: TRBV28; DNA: TGTGCCAGCAGTTTATTAACGGGACTAGGACCGAACAATGAGCAGTTCTTC; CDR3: CASSLLTGLGPNNEQFF
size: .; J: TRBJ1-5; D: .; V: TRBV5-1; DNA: TGCGCCAGCAGCCCTCAGCTAGGGGAACAGCCCCAGCATTTT; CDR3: CASSPQLGEQPQHF
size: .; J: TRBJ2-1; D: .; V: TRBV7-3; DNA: TGTGCCAGCAGCTTAGACTGGAGCGATGAGCAGTTCTTC; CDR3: CASSLDWSDEQFF